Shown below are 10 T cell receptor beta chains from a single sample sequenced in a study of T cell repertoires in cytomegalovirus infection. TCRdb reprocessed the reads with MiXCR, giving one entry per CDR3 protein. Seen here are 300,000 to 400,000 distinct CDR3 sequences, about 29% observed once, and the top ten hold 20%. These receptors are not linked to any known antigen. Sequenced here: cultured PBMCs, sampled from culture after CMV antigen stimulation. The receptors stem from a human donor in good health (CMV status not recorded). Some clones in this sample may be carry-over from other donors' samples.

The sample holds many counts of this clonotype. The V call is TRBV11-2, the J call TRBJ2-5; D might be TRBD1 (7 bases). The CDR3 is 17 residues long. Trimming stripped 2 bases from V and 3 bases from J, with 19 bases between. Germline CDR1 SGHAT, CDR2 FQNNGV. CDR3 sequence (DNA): TGTGCCAGCAGCTTATCGCTGAGAACAGGGGAGGAAGAGACCCAGTACTTC. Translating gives CASSLSLRTGEEETQYF. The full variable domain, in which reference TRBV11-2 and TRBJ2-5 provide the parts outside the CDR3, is EAGVAQSPRYKIIEKRQSVAFWCNPISGHATLYWYQQILGQGPKLLIQFQNNGVVDDSQLPKDRFSAERLKGVDSTLKIQPAKLEDSAVYLCASSLSLRTGEEETQYFGPGTRLLVL.

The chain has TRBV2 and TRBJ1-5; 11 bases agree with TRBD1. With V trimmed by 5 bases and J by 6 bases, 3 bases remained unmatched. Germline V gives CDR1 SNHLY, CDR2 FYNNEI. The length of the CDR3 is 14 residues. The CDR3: CASSRDRGGQPQHF. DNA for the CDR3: TGTGCCAGCAGTCGGGACAGGGGGGGTCAGCCCCAGCATTTT.

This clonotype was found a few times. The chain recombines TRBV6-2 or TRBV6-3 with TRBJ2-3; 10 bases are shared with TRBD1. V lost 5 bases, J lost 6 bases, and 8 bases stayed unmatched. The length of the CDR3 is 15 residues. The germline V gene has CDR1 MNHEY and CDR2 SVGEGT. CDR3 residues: CASSDPGQGMDTQYF. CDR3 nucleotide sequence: TGTGCCAGCAGTGATCCGGGACAGGGGATGGATACGCAGTATTTT.

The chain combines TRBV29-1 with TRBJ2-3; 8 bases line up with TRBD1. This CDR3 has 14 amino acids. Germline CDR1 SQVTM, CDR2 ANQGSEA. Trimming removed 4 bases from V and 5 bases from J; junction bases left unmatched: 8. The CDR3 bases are TGCAGCGTTGGTCGCTATACAGGGGGAGATACGCAGTATTTT. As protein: CSVGRYTGGDTQYF.

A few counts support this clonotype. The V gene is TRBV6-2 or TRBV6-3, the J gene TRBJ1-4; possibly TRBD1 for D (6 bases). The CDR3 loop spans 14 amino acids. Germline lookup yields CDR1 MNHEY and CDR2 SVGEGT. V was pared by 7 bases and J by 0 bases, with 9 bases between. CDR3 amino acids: CASTSGATNEKLFF. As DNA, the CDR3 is TGTGCCAGCACTTCAGGGGCAACTAATGAAAAACTGTTTTTT.

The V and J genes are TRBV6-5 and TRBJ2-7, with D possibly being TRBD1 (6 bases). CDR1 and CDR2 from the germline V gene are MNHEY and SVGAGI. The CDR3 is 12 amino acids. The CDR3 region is CVTGRGIYEQYF. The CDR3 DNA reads TGTGTCACAGGCAGGGGAATCTACGAGCAGTACTTC.

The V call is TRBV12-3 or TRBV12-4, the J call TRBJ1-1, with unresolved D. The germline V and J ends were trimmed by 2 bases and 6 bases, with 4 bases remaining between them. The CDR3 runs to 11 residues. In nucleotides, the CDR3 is TGTGCCAGCAGTTTATTCGCTGAAGCTTTCTTT. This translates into CASSLFAEAFF.

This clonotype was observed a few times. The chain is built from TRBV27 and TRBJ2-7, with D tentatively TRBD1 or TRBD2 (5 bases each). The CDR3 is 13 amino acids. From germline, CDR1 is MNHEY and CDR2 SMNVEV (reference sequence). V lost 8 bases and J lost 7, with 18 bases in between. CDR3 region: CASHGTGKGEQYF. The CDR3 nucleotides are TGTGCCAGCCACGGGACGGGCAAAGGGGAGCAGTACTTC.

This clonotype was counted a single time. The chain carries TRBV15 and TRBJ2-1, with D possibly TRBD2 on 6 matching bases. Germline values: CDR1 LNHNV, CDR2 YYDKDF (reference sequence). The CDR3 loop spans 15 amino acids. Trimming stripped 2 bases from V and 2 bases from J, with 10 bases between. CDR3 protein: CATSRTGGTYNEQFF. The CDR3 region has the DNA TGTGCCACCAGCAGAACGGGCGGGACCTACAATGAGCAGTTCTTC.

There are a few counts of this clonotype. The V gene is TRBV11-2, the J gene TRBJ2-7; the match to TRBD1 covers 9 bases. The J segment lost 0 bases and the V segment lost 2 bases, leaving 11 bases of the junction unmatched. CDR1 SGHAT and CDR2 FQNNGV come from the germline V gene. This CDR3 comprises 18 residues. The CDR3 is CASSLRLSPGQGSYEQYF. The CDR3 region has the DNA TGTGCCAGCAGCTTAAGACTAAGTCCGGGACAGGGCTCCTACGAGCAGTACTTC.